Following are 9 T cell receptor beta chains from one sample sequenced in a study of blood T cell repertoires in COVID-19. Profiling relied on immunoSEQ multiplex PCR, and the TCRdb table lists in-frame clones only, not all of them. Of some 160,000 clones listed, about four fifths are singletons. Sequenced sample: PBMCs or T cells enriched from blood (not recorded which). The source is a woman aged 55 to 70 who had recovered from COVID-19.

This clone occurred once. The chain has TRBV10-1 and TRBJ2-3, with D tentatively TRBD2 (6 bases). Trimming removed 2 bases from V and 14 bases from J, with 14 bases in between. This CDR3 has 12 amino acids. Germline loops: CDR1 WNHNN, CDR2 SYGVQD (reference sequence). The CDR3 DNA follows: TGCGCCAGCAGTGAGGCGGCTGGAGGGGCGTATTTT. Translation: CASSEAAGGAYF.

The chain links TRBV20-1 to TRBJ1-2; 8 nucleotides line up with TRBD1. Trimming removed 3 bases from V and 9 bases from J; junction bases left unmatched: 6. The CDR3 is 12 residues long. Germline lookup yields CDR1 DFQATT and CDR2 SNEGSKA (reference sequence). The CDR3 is CSASDRGLSYTF. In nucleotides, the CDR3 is TGCAGTGCTAGTGACAGGGGATTGAGCTACACCTTC.

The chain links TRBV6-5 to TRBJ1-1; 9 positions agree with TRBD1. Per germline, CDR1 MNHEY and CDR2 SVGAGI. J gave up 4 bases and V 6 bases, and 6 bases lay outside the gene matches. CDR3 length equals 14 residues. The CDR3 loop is CASRDWDRVTEAFF. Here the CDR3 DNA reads TGTGCCAGCAGGGACTGGGACAGGGTCACTGAAGCTTTCTTT.

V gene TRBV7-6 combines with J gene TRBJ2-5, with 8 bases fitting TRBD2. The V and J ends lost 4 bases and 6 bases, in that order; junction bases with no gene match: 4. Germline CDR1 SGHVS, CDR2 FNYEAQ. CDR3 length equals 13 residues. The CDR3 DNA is TGTGCCAGCAGCTCCGGCGGGGGGAAGACCCAGTACTTC. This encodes CASSSGGGKTQYF.

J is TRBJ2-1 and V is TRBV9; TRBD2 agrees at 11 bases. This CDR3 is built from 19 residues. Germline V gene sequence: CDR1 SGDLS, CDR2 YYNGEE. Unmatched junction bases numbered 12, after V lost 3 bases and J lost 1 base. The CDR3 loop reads CASSADPRLAGKSYNEQFF. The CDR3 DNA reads TGTGCCAGCAGCGCCGATCCCAGACTAGCGGGGAAGTCCTACAATGAGCAGTTCTTC.

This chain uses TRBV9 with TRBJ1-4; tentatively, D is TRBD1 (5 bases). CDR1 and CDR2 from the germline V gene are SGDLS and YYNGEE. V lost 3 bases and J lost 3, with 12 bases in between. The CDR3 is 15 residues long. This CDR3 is CASSAKDTSNEKLFF. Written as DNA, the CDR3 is TGTGCCAGCAGCGCCAAGGACACCTCTAATGAAAAACTGTTTTTT.

The CDR3 DNA is TGTGCCAGCAGCGGAAGGACAGGGCCCTACGAGCAGTACTTC. Amino acids: CASSGRTGPYEQYF. The V gene is TRBV5-5, the J gene TRBJ2-7, with TRBD1 identical over 8 bases. With 4 bases clipped from V and 2 bases from J, the junction kept 5 bases outside the gene matches. CDR3 length: 14 amino acids. The germline V gene encodes CDR1 SGHKS and CDR2 YYEKEE (reference sequence).

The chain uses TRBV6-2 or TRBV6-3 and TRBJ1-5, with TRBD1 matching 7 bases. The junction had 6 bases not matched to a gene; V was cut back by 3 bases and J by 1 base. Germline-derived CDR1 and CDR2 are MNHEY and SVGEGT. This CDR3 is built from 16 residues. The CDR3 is CASSYSGTASNQPQHF. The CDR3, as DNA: TGTGCCAGCAGTTATTCCGGGACAGCGAGCAATCAGCCCCAGCATTTT.

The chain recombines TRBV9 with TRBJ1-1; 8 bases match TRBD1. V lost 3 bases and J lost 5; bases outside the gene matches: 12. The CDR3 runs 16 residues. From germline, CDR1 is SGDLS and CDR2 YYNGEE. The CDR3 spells CASSAGQGFRRTEAFF. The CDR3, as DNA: TGTGCCAGCAGCGCCGGACAGGGTTTTCGACGAACTGAAGCTTTCTTT.